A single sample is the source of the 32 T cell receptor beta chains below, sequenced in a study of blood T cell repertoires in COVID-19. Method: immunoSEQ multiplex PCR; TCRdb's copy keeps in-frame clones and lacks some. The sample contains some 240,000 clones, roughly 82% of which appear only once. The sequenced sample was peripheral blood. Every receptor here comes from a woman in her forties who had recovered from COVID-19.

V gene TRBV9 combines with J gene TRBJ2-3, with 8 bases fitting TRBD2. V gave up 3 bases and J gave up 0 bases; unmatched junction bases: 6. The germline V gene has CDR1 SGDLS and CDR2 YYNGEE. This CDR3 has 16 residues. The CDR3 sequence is CASSGRAGESTDTQYF. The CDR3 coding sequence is TGTGCCAGCAGCGGGCGAGCGGGGGAGAGCACAGATACGCAGTATTTT. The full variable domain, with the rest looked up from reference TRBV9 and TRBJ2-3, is DSGVTQTPKHLITATGQRVTLRCSPRSGDLSVYWYQQSLDQGLQFLIQYYNGEERAKGNILERFSAQQFPDLHSELNLSSLELGDSALYFCASSGRAGESTDTQYFGPGTRLTVL.

In DNA form, the CDR3 reads TGCGCCAGCAGAACCGGGACAGGGTTCGAGGAGGGCTACACCTTC. Protein sequence: CASRTGTGFEEGYTF. The gene calls are TRBV5-1 and TRBJ1-2; 9 bases are a match to TRBD1. Germline CDR1 is SGHRS and CDR2 is YFSETQ. The CDR3 extends over 15 amino acids. V lost 5 bases to trimming and J lost 8 bases; unmatched junction nucleotides: 13.

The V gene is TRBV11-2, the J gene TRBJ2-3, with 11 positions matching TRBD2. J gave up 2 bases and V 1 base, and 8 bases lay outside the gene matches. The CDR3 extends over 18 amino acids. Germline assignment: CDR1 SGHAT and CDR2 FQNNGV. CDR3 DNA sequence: TGTGCCAGCAGCTTAGGACTACTAGCGGGGGCCTACACAGATACGCAGTATTTT. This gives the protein CASSLGLLAGAYTDTQYF.

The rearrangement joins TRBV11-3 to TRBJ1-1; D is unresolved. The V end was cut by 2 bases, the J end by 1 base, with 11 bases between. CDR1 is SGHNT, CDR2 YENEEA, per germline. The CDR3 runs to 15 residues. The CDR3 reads CASSLRSDTNTEAFF. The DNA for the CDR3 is TGTGCCAGCAGCTTACGATCAGACACGAACACTGAAGCTTTCTTT.

The DNA for the CDR3 is TGTGCCAGCAGCGTTAGCGGGAGTGCCAATCAGCCCCAGCATTTT. As protein: CASSVSGSANQPQHF. V usage is TRBV9 and J usage is TRBJ1-5; D unclear. The germline CDR1 and CDR2 sequences are SGDLS and YYNGEE. With 2 bases removed from V and 3 bases from J, the gap between germline ends came to 12 bases. The CDR3 consists of 15 residues.

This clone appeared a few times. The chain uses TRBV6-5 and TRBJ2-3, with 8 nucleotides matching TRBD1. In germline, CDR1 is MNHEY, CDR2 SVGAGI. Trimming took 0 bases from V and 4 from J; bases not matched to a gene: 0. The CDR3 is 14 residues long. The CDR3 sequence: CASSYSTGADTQYF. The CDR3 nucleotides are TGTGCCAGCAGTTACTCGACAGGGGCAGATACGCAGTATTTT.

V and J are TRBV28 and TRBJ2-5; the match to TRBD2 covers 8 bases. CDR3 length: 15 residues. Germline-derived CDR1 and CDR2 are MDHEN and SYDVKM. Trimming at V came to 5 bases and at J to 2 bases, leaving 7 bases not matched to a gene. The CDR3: CASSRGLAGQETQYF. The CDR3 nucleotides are TGTGCCAGCAGTCGCGGGCTAGCGGGTCAAGAGACCCAGTACTTC.

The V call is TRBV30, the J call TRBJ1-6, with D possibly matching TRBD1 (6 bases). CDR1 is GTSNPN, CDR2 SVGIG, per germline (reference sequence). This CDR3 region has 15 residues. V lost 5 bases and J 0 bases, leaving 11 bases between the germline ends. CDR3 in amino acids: CAWHTGSSYNSPLHF. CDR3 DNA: TGTGCCTGGCATACAGGGAGCTCCTATAATTCACCCCTCCACTTT.

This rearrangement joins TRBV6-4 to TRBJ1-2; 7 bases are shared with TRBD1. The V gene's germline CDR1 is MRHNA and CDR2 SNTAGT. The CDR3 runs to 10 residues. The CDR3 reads CTETGCGYTF. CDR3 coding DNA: TGTACCGAGACAGGGTGTGGCTACACCTTC.

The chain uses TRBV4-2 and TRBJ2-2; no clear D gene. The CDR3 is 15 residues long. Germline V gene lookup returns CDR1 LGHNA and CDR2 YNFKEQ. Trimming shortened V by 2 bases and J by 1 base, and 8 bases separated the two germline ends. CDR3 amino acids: CASSQTVRNTGELFF. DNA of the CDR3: TGTGCCAGCAGCCAAACGGTACGGAACACCGGGGAGCTGTTTTTT.

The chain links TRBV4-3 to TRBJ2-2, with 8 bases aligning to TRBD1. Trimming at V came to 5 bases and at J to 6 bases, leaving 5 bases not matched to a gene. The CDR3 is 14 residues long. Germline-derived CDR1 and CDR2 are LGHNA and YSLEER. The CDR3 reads CASSVDRVPGELFF. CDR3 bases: TGCGCCAGCAGCGTGGACAGGGTTCCCGGGGAGCTGTTTTTT.

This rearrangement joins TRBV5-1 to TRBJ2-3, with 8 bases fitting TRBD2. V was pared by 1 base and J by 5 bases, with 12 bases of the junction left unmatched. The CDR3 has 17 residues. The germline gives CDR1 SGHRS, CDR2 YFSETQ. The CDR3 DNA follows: TGCGCCAGCAGCTTGTCCTCGGGGGGGCCGAAGGGAGATACGCAGTATTTT. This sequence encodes CASSLSSGGPKGDTQYF.

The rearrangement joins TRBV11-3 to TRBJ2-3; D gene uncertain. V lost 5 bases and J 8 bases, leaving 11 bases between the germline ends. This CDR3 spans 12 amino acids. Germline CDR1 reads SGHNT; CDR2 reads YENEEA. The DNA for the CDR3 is TGTGCCAGCAGCCTGGGCCGAAGTACGCAGTATTTT. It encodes CASSLGRSTQYF.

The CDR3 is CASSLSRLGTSGRGDNEQFF. CDR3 DNA sequence: TGTGCCAGCAGCTTATCCCGATTGGGGACTAGCGGGCGCGGGGACAATGAGCAGTTCTTC. The chain has TRBV11-3 and TRBJ2-1, with 12 bases lining up with TRBD2. J was trimmed by 5 bases and V by 2 bases; bases with no gene match: 16. This CDR3 contains 20 residues. From germline, CDR1 is SGHNT and CDR2 YENEEA.

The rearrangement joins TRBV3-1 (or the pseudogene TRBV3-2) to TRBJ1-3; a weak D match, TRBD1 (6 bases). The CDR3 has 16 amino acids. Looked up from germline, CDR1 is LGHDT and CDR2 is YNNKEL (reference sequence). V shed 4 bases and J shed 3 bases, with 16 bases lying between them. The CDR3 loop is CASSPTGPTVGNTIYF. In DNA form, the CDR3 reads TGTGCCAGCAGCCCGACAGGCCCCACTGTTGGAAACACCATATATTTT.

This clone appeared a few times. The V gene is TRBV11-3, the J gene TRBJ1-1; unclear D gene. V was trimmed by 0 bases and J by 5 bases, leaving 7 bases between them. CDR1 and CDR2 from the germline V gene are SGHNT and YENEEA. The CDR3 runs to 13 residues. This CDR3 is CASSLEGRTEAFF. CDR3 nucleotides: TGTGCCAGCAGCTTAGAAGGGAGGACTGAAGCTTTCTTT.

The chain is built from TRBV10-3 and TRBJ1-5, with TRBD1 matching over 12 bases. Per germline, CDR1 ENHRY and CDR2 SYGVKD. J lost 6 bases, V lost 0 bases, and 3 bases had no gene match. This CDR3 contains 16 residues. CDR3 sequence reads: CAISESGTGGSQPQHF. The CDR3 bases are TGTGCCATCAGTGAGTCGGGGACAGGGGGCAGTCAGCCCCAGCATTTT.

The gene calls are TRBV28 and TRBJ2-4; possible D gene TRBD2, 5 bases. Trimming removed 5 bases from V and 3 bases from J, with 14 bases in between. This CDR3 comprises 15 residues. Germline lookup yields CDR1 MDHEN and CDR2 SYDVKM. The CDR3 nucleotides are TGTGCCAGCAGTCTATCTCCGGAGGACAAAAACATTCAGTACTTC. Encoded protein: CASSLSPEDKNIQYF.

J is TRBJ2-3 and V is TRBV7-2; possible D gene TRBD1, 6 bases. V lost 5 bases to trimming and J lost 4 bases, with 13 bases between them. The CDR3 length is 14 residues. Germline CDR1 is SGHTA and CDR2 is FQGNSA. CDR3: CASSALSGADTQYF. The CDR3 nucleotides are TGTGCCAGCAGCGCACTTTCAGGGGCAGATACGCAGTATTTT.

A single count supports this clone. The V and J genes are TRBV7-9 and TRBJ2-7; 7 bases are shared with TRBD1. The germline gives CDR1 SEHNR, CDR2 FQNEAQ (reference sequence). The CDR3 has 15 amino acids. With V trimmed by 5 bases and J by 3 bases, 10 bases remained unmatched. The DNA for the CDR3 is TGTGCCAGCAGCCGCCAGGGGACAGTTGACTACGAGCAGTACTTC. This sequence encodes CASSRQGTVDYEQYF.

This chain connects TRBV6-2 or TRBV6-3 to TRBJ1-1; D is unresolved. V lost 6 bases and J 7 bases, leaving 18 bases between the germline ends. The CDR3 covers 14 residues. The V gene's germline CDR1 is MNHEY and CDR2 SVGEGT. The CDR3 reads CASSLRPTSSEAFF. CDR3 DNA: TGTGCCAGCAGCCTCCGACCGACATCCAGTGAAGCTTTCTTT.

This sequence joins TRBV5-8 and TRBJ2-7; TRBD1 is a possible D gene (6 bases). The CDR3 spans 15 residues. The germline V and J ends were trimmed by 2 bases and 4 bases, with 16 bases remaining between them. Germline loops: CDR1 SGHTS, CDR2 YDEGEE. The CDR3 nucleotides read TGTGCCAGCAGCTTTTTACACAGGGTAATATACGAGCAGTACTTC. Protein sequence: CASSFLHRVIYEQYF.

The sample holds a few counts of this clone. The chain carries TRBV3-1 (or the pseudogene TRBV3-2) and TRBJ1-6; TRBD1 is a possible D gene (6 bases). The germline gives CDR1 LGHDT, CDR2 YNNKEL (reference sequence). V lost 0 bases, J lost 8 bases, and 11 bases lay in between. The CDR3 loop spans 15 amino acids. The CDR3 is CASSQEGRGDSPLHF. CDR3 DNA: TGTGCCAGCAGCCAAGAGGGCAGGGGAGATTCACCCCTCCACTTT.

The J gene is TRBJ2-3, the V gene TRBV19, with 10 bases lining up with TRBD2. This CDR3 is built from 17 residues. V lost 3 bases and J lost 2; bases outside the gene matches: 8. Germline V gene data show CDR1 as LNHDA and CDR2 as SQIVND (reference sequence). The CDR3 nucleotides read TGTGCCAGTAGTATCTATATAGCGGGGGGATACACAGATACGCAGTATTTT. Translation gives CASSIYIAGGYTDTQYF. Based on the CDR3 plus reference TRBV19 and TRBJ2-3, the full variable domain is DGGITQSPKYLFRKEGQNVTLSCEQNLNHDAMYWYRQDPGQGLRLIYYSQIVNDFQKGDIAEGYSVSREKKESFPLTVTSAQKNPTAFYLCASSIYIAGGYTDTQYFGPGTRLTVL.

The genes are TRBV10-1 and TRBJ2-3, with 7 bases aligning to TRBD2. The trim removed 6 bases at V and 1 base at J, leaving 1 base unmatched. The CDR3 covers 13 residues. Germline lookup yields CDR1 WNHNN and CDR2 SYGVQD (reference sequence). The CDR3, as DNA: TGCGCCAGCAGGGGAGGGGGCACAGATACGCAGTATTTT. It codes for CASRGGGTDTQYF.

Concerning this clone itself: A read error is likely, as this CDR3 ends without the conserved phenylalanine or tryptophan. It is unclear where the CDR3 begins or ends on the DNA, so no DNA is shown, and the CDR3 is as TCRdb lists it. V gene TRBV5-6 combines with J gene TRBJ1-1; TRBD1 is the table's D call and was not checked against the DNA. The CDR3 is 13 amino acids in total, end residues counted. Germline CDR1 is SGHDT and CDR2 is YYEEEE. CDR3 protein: CASSLEGQGNQKI.

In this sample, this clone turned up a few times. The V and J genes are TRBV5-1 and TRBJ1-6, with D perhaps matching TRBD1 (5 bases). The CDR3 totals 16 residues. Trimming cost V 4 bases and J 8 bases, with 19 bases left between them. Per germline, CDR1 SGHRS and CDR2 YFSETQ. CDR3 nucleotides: TGCGCCAGCAGCCGGCCGGAGGACGGAGGGGATTCACCCCTCCACTTT. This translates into CASSRPEDGGDSPLHF.

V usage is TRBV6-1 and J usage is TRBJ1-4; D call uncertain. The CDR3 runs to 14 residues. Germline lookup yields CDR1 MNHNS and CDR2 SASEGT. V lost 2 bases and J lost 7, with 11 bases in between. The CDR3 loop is CASSELWSSEKLFF. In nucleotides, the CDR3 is TGTGCCAGCAGTGAACTATGGTCGAGTGAAAAACTGTTTTTT.

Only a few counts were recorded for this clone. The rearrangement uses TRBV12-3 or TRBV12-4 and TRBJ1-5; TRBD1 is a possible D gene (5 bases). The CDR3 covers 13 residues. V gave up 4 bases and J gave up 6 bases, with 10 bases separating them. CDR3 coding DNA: TGTGCCAGCAGTTCCTCCGGGGGTCAGCCCCAGCATTTT. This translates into CASSSSGGQPQHF.

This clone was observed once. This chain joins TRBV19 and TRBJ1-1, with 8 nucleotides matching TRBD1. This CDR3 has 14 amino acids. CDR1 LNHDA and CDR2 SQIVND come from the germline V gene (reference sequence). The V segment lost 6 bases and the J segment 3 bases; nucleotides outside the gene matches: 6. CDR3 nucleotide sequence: TGTGCCAGTAGAGCCGACAGGGGCGACACTGAAGCTTTCTTT. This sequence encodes CASRADRGDTEAFF.

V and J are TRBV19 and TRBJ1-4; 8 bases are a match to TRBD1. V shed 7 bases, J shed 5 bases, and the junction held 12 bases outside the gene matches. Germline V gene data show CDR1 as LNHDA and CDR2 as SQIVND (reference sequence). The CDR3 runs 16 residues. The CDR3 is CASNKAFRTGNEKLFF. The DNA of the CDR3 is TGTGCCAGTAACAAGGCCTTCAGGACAGGGAATGAAAAACTGTTTTTT.

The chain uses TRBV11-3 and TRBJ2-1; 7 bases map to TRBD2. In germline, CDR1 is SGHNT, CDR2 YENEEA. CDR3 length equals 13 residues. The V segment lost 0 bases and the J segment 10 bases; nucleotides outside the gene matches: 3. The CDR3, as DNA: TGTGCCAGCAGCTTAGATGGGGGGGTCGAGCAGTTCTTC. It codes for CASSLDGGVEQFF.